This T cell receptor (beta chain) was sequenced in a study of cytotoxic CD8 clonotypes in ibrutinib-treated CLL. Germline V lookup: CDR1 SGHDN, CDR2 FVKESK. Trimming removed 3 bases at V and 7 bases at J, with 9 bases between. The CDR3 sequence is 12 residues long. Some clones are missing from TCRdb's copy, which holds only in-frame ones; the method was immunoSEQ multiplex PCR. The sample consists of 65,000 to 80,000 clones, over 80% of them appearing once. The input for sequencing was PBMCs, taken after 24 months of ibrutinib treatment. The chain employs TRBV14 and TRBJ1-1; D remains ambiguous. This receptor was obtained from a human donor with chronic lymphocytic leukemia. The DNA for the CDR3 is TGTGCCAGCAGCCACCGGATTGGTGAAGCTTTCTTT. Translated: CASSHRIGEAFF.